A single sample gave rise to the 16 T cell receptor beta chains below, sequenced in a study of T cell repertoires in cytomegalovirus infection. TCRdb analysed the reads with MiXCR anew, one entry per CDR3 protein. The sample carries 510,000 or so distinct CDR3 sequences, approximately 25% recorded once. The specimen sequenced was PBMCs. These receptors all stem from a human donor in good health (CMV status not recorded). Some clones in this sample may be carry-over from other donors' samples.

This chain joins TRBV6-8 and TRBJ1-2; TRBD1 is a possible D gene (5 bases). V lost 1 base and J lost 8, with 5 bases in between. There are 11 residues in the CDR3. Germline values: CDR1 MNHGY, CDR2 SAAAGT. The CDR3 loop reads CASSYWGGYTF. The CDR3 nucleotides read TGTGCCAGCAGTTACTGGGGGGGCTACACCTTC.

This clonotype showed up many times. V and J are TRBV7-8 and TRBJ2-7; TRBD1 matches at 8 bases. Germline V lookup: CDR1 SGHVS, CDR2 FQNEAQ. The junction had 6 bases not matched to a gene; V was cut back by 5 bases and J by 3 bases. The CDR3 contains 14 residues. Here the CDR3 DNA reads TGTGCCAGCAGCCATAGGACAGGGAGCTACGAGCAGTACTTC. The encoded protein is CASSHRTGSYEQYF. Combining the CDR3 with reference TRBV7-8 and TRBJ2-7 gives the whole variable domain GAGVSQSPRYKVAKRGQDVALRCDPISGHVSLFWYQQALGQGPEFLTYFQNEAQLDKSGLPSDRFFAERPEGSVSTLKIQRTQQEDSAVYLCASSHRTGSYEQYFGPGTRLTVT.

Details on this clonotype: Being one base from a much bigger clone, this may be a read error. CDR3 protein: CASSLGTGTTEAFF. DNA of the CDR3: TGTGCCAGCAGCTTAGGGACAGGGACCACTGAAGCTTTCTTT. The gene calls are TRBV11-2 and TRBJ1-1; the match to TRBD1 covers 8 bases. Germline V gene data show CDR1 as SGHAT and CDR2 as FQNNGV. The CDR3 is 14 amino acids. With V trimmed by 1 base and J by 4 bases, 2 bases remained unmatched. Drawing the rest from reference TRBV11-2 and TRBJ1-1, the complete variable domain is EAGVAQSPRYKIIEKRQSVAFWCNPISGHATLYWYQQILGQGPKLLIQFQNNGVVDDSQLPKDRFSAERLKGVDSTLKIQPAKLEDSAVYLCASSLGTGTTEAFFGQGTRLTVV.

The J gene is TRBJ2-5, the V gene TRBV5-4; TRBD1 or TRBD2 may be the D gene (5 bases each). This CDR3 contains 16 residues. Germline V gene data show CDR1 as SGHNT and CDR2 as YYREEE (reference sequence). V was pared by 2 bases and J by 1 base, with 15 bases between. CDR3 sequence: CASSFLGERPQETQYF. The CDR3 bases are TGTGCCAGCAGCTTTTTGGGGGAAAGGCCCCAAGAGACCCAGTACTTC.

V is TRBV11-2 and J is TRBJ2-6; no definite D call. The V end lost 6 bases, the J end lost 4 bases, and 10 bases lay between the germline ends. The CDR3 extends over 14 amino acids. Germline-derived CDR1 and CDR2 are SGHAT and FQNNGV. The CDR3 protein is CASRRDGGANVLTF. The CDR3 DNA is TGTGCCAGCAGACGTGACGGGGGGGCCAACGTCCTGACTTTC.

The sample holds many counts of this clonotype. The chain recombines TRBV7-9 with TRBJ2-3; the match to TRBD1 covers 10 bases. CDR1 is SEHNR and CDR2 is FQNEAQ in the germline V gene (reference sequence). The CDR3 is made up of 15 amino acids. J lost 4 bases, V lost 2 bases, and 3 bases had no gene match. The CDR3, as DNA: TGTGCCAGCAGCTTACGGGGACAGGGGTCAGATACGCAGTATTTT. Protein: CASSLRGQGSDTQYF.

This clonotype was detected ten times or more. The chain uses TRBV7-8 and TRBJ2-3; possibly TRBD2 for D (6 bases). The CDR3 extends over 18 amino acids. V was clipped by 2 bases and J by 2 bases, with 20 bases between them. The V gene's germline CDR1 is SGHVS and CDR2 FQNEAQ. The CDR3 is CASSLTSQGLISTDTQYF. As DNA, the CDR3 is TGTGCCAGCAGCTTAACGAGTCAGGGACTGATTTCCACAGATACGCAGTATTTT.

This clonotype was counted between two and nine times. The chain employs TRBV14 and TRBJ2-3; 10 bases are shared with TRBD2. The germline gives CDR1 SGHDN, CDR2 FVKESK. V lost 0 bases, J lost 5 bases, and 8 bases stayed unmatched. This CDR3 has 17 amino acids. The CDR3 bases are TGTGCCAGCAGCCAAGATCTGCCTAGCGGGAGCGGAGATACGCAGTATTTT. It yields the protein CASSQDLPSGSGDTQYF.

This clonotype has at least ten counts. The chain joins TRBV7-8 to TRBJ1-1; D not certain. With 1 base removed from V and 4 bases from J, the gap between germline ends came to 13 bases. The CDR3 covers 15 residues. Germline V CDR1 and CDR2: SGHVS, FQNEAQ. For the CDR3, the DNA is TGTGCCAGCAGCTTAGATACGGGTCGGGGCACTGAAGCTTTCTTT. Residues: CASSLDTGRGTEAFF. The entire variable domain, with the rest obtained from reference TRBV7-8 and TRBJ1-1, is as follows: GAGVSQSPRYKVAKRGQDVALRCDPISGHVSLFWYQQALGQGPEFLTYFQNEAQLDKSGLPSDRFFAERPEGSVSTLKIQRTQQEDSAVYLCASSLDTGRGTEAFFGQGTRLTVV.

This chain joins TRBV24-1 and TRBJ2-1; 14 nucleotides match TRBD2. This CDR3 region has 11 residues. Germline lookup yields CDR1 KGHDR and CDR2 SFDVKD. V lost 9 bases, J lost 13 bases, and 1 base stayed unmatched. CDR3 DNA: TGTGCCACCGGGACTAGCGGGAGTCAGTTCTTC. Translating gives CATGTSGSQFF.

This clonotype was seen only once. The CDR3 loop is CASSRSGLADYNEQFF. The CDR3 DNA sequence: TGTGCCAGCAGCCGGTCGGGACTAGCGGACTACAATGAGCAGTTCTTC. The V and J genes are TRBV6-2 or TRBV6-3 and TRBJ2-1; TRBD2 agrees at 11 bases. This CDR3 spans 16 amino acids. CDR1 and CDR2 from the germline V gene are MNHEY and SVGEGT. V gave up 6 bases and J gave up 3 bases; unmatched junction bases: 7.

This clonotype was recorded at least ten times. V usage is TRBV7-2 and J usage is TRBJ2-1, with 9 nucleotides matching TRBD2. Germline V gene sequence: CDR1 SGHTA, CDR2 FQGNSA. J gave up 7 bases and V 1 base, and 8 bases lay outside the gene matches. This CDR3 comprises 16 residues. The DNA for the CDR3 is TGTGCCAGCAGCTTAGTTAGCGGGAGTCTCTTTAATGAGCAGTTCTTC. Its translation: CASSLVSGSLFNEQFF.

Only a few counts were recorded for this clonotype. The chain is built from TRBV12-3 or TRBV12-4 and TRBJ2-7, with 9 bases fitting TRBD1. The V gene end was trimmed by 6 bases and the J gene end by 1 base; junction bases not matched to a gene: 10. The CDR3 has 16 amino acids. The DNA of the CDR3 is TGTGCCAGCAGACTGGGACAGGGAAGGATATCCTACGAGCAGTACTTC. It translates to CASRLGQGRISYEQYF.

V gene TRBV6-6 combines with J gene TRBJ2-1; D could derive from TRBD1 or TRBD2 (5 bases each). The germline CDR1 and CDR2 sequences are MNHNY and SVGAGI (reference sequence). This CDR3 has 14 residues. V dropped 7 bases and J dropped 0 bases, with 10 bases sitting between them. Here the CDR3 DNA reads TGTGCCAGCACCTTTGGGGGCTCCTACAATGAGCAGTTCTTC. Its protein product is CASTFGGSYNEQFF.

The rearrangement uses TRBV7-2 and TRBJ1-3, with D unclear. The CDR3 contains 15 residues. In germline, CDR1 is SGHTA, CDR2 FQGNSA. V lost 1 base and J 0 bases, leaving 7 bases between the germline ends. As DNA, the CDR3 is TGTGCCAGCAGCTTAGATCTCAGCTCTGGAAACACCATATATTTT. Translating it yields CASSLDLSSGNTIYF.

The CDR3 DNA reads TGTGCCAGCAGCGACTGGACTAGCGGGGCCTACGAGCAGTACGTC. It specifies CASSDWTSGAYEQYV. The genes are TRBV27 and TRBJ2-7, with 12 bases fitting TRBD2. The CDR3 totals 15 residues. Germline lookup yields CDR1 MNHEY and CDR2 SMNVEV (reference sequence). V lost 6 bases and J lost 2; bases outside the gene matches: 5.